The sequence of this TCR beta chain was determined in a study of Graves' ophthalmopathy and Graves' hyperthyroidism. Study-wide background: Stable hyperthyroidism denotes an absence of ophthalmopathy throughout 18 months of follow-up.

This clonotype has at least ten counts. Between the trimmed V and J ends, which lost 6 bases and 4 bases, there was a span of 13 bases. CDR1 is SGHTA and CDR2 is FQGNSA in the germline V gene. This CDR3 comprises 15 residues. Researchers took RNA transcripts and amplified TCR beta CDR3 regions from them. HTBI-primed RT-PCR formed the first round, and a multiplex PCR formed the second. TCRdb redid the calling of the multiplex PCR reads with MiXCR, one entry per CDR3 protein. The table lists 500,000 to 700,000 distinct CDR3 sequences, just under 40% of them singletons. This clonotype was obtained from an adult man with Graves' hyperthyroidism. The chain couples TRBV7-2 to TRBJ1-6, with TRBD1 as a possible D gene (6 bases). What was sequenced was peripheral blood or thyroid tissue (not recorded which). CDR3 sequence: CASRQRQAYNSPLHF. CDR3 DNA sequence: TGTGCCAGCAGACAAAGACAGGCATATAATTCACCCCTCCACTTT.